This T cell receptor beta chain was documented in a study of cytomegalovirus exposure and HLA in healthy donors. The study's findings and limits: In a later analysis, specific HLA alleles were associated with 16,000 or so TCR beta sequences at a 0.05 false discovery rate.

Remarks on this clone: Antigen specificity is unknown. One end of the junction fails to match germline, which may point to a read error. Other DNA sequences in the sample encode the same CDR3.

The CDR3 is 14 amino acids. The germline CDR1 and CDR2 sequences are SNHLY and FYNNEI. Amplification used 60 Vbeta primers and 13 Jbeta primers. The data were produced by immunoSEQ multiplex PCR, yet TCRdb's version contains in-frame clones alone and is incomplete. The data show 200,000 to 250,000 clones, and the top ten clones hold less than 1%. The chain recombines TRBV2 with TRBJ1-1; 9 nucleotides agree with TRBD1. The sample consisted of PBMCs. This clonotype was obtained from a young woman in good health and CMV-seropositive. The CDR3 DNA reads TGCGCCAGCAGAGCCGGGACAGGGTACACTGAAGCTTTCTTT. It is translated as CASRAGTGYTEAFF.